The sequence of this TCR beta chain was determined in a study of blood T cell repertoires in COVID-19. Across the whole study: Italy, Spain and the United States were the sources of the convalescent and acute COVID-19 samples. T cells, B-cell-depleted T cells, or PBMCs provided the cDNA or gDNA that served as material.

CDR3 size: 12 residues. Germline V gene sequence: CDR1 MNHEY, CDR2 SVGAGI. V was trimmed by 8 bases and J by 5 bases, leaving 12 bases between them. Original methodology: Reference gene primer amplification yielded estimated nucleated cell counts. TCRdb's copy holds only in-frame clones and misses some; the assay was immunoSEQ multiplex PCR. V, J and clone size are those of that table, while D and trimming were read from the DNA. The profile shows around 58,000 clones, approximately 85% of them singletons. V gene TRBV6-5 combines with J gene TRBJ1-1, with D tentatively TRBD1 (5 bases). The specimen sequenced was peripheral blood. This receptor was taken from a woman aged 60 to 75 with COVID-19, enrolled during active disease. The CDR3 loop is CASSLDRTEAFF. In DNA, the CDR3 is TGTGCCAGCTCGCTTGACAGAACTGAAGCTTTCTTT.